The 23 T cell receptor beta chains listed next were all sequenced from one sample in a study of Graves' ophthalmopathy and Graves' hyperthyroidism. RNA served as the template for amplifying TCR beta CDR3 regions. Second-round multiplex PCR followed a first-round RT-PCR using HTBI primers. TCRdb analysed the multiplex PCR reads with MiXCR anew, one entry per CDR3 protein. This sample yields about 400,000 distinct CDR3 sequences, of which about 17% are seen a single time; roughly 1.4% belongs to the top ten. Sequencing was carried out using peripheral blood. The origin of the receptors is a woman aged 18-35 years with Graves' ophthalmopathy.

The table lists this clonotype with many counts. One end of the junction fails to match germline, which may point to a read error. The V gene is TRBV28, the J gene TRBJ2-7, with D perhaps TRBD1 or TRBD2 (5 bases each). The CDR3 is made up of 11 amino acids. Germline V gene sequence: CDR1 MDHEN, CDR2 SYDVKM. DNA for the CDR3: TGTGCCAGCAGTTTAGTGGGGGAGTCGCACTTC. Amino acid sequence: CASSLVGESHF.

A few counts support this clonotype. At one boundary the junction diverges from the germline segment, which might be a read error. The DNA for the CDR3 is TGCAGCGTTGAACCCCAGCCCCGCTGGGACTTC. The encoded protein is CSVEPQPRWDF. V and J are TRBV29-1 and TRBJ2-7; no clear D. Per the germline V gene, CDR1 is SQVTM and CDR2 is ANQGSEA. This CDR3 has 11 residues.

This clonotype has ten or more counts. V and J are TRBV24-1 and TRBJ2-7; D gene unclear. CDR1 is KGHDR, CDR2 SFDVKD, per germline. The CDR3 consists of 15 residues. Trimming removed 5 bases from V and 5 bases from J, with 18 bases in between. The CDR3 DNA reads TGTGCCACCAGTGCTCGGGCCTCGTCTGGAAACGAGCAGTACTTC. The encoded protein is CATSARASSGNEQYF.

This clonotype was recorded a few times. The CDR3 reads CASSLRALTGELNTEAFF. The DNA of the CDR3 is TGTGCCAGCTCACTACGGGCTCTTACAGGTGAGCTCAACACTGAAGCTTTCTTT. The chain has TRBV18 and TRBJ1-1; perhaps TRBD1 as D (5 bases). The V end lost 4 bases, the J end lost 2 bases, and 23 bases lay between the germline ends. Germline CDR1 and CDR2: KGHSH and LQKENI. This CDR3 is 18 amino acids long.

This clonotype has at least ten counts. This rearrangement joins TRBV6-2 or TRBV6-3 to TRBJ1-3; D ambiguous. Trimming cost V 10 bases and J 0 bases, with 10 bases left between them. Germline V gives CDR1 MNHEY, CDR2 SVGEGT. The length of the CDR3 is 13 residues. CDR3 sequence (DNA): TGTGCCACCGCGCTCGACTCTGGAAACACCATATATTTT. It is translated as CATALDSGNTIYF.

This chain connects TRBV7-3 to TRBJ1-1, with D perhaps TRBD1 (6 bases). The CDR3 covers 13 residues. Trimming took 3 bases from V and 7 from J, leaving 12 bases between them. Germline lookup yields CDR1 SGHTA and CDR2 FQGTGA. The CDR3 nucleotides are TGTGCCAGCAGCTTGGGGGGGCTCGGTGAAGCTTTCTTT. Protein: CASSLGGLGEAFF.

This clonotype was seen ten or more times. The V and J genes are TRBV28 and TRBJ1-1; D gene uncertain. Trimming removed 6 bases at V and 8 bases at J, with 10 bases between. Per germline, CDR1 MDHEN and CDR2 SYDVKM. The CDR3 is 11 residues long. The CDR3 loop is CASSRRTEAFF. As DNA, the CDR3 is TGTGCCAGCAGCCGCCGAACCGAAGCTTTCTTT.

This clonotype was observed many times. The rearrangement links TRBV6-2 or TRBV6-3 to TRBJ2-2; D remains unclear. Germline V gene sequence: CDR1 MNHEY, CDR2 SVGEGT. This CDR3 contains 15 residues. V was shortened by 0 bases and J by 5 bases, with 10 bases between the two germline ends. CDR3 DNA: TGTGCCAGCAGTTACTCGACGACTTCTACCGGGGAGCTGTTTTTT. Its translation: CASSYSTTSTGELFF.

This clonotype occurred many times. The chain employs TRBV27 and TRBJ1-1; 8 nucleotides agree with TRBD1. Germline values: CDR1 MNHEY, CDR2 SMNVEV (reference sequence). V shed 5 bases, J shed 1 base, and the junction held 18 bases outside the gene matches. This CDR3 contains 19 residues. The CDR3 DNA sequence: TGTGCCAGCAGTCCAGAGAAACCGGACAGGGTGGTACGGAACACTGAAGCTTTCTTT. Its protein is CASSPEKPDRVVRNTEAFF.

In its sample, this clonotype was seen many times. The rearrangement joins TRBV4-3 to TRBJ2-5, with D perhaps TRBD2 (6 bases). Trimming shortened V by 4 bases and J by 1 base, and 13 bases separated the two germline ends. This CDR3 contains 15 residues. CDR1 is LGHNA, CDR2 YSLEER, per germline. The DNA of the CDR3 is TGCGCCAGCAGCCCGGAGGGCAGGGTCCAAGAGACCCAGTACTTC. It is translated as CASSPEGRVQETQYF.

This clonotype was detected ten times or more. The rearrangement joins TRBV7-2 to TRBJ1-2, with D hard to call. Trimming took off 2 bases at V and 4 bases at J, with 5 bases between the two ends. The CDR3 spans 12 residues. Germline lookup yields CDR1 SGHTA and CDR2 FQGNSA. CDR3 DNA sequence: TGTGCCAGCAGCTTATCCACCTATGGCTACACCTTC. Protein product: CASSLSTYGYTF.

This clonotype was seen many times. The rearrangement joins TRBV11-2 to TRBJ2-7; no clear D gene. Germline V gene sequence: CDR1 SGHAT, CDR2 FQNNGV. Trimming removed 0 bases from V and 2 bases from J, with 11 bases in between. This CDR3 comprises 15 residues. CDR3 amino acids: CASSLDDSSPYEQYF. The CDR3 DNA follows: TGTGCCAGCAGCTTAGACGATAGCTCCCCCTACGAGCAGTACTTC.

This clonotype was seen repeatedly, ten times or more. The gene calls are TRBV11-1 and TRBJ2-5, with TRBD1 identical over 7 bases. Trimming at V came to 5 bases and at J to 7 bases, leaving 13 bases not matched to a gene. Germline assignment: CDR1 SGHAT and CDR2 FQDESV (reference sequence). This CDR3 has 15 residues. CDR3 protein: CASSERGQPLGTQYF. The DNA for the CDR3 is TGTGCCAGCAGCGAACGGGGACAGCCCTTGGGGACCCAGTACTTC.

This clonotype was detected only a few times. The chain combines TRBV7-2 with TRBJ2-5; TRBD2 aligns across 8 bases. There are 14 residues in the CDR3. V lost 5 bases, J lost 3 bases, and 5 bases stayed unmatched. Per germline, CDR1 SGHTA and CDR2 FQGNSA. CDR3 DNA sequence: TGTGCCAGCAGCATCAAGCGGGAGAAAGAGACCCAGTACTTC. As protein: CASSIKREKETQYF.

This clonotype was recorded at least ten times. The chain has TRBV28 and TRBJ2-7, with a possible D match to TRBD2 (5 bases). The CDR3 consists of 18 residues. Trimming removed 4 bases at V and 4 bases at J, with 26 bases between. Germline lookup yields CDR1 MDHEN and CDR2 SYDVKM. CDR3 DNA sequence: TGTGCCAGCAGTTCTCCCTTAACCGGGGAAAAAGTAACTTACGAGCAGTACTTC. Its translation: CASSSPLTGEKVTYEQYF.

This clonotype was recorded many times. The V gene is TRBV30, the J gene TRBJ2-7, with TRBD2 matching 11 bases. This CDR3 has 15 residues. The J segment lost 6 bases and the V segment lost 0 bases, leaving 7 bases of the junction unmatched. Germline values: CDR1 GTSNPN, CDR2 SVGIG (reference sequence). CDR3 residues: CAWSVSLAGGGEQYF. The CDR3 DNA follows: TGTGCCTGGAGTGTCAGTCTAGCGGGAGGTGGCGAGCAGTACTTC.

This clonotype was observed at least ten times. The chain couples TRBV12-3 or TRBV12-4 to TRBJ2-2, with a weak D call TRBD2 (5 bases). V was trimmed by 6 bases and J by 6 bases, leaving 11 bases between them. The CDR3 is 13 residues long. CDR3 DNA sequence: TGTGCCAGCAGGGTCAAGAGGGCCGGGGAGCTGTTTTTT. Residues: CASRVKRAGELFF.

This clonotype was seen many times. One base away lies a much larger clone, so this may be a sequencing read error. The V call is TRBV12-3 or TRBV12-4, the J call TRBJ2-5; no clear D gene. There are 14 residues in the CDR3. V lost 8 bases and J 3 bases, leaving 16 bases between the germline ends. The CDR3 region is CASGSSQWEETQYF. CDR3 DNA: TGTGCCAGCGGTTCCTCCCAATGGGAAGAGACCCAGTACTTC.

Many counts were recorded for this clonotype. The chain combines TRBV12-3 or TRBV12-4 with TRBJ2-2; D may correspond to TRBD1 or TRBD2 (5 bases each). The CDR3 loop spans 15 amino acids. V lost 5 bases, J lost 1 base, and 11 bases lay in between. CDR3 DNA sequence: TGTGCCAGCAGTAAGGGACGGAAGAACACCGGGGAGCTGTTTTTT. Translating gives CASSKGRKNTGELFF.

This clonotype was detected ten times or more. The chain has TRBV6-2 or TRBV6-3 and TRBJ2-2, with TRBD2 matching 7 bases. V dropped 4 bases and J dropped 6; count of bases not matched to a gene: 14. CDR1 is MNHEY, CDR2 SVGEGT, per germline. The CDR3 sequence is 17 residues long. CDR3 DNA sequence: TGTGCCAGCAGTTGGGAGGAGAGGTTTCGGGGGGCCGGGGAGCTGTTTTTT. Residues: CASSWEERFRGAGELFF.

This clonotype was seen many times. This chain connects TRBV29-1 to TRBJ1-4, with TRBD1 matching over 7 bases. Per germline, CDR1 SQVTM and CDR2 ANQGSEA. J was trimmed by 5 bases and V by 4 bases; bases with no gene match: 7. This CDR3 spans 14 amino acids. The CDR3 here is CSVARTGHNEKLFF. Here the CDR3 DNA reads TGCAGCGTTGCCAGGACAGGCCACAATGAAAAACTGTTTTTT.

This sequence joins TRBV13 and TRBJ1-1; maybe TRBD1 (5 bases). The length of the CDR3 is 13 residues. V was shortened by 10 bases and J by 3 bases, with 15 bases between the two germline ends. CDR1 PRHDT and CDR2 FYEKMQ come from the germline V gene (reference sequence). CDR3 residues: CATVRTGHTEAFF. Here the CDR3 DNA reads TGTGCCACCGTCCGAACGGGGCACACTGAAGCTTTCTTT.

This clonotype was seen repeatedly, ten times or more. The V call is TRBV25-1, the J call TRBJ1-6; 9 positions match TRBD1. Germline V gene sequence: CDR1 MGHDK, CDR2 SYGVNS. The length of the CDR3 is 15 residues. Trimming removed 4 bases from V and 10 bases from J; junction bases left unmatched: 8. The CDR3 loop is CASSVTGTGTSPLHF. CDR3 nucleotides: TGTGCCAGCAGTGTGACCGGGACAGGGACCTCACCCCTCCACTTT. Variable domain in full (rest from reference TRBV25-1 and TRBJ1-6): EADIYQTPRYLVIGTGKKITLECSQTMGHDKMYWYQQDPGMELHLIHYSYGVNSTEKGDLSSESTVSRIRTEHFPLTLESARPSHTSQYLCASSVTGTGTSPLHFGNGTRLTVT.